The 29 T cell receptor beta chains below come from one sample, sequenced in a study of T-cell reconstitution after alpha-beta-depleted transplantation in children. The TCRbeta library was prepared with unique molecular identifiers. One entry per CDR3 protein results from TCRdb running MiXCR on the PCR reads. The sample shows 640,000 or so distinct CDR3 sequences, around 17% of them seen only once. The sequenced sample was PBMCs from the stem cell graft donor, obtained from the stem cell graft. Receptors originate from a human donor who donated a stem cell graft to a child with acute myeloid leukemia.

Many counts were recorded for this clonotype. The chain employs TRBV6-1 and TRBJ2-3; 9 nucleotides line up with TRBD2. With 4 bases clipped from V and 2 bases from J, the junction kept 4 bases outside the gene matches. The CDR3 covers 15 residues. Germline V gene data show CDR1 as MNHNS and CDR2 as SASEGT. The CDR3 nucleotides read TGTGCCAGCAGTGGACTAGCGGTATCCACAGATACGCAGTATTTT. Amino acids: CASSGLAVSTDTQYF.

This clonotype was seen only a few times. This rearrangement joins TRBV21-1 to TRBJ1-2. TRBV21-1 is given as a pseudogene. The CDR3 runs 17 residues. CDR3: CASSKVKKGRANYGYTF. The DNA of the CDR3 is TGTGCCAGCAGCAAAGTCAAGAAGGGCAGAGCTAACTATGGCTACACCTTC.

Ten or more counts support this clonotype. This sequence joins TRBV29-1 and TRBJ2-5; D possibly uses TRBD1 or TRBD2 (5 bases each). V was trimmed by 6 bases and J by 5 bases, leaving 16 bases between them. The CDR3 covers 13 residues. In germline, CDR1 is SQVTM, CDR2 ANQGSEA. The CDR3: CSVVTAEEETQYF. Written as DNA, the CDR3 is TGCAGCGTCGTGACAGCGGAAGAGGAGACCCAGTACTTC. The full variable domain, completed using reference TRBV29-1 and TRBJ2-5, is SAVISQKPSRDICQRGTSLTIQCQVDSQVTMMFWYRQQPGQSLTLIATANQGSEATYESGFVIDKFPISRPNLTFSTLTVSNMSPEDSSIYLCSVVTAEEETQYFGPGTRLLVL.

In this sample, this clonotype turned up a few times. The rearrangement uses TRBV20-1 and TRBJ2-3; D is tentatively TRBD1 or TRBD2 (5 bases each). Germline V gives CDR1 DFQATT, CDR2 SNEGSKA (reference sequence). The CDR3 is 12 amino acids. V was clipped by 3 bases and J by 6 bases, with 10 bases between them. The CDR3 here is CSASFGADTQYF. The CDR3 nucleotides are TGCAGTGCTAGTTTCGGGGCCGATACGCAGTATTTT.

The sample holds many counts of this clonotype. The chain is built from TRBV27 and TRBJ1-6; the D is unclear. Germline CDR1 MNHEY, CDR2 SMNVEV (reference sequence). The V and J ends lost 6 bases and 9 bases respectively, with 12 bases between them. This CDR3 is 13 amino acids long. As DNA, the CDR3 is TGTGCCAGCAGAGGCGAAAGGAGTTCACCCCTCCACTTT. Residues: CASRGERSSPLHF.

A few counts support this clonotype. The V and J genes are TRBV7-9 and TRBJ1-2, with 8 bases matching TRBD1. The CDR3 is 15 residues long. Germline CDR1 and CDR2: SEHNR and FQNEAQ (reference sequence). The ends lost 8 bases at V and 5 bases at J; junction bases unmatched: 13. The CDR3 loop is CASLETGQDLYGYTF. Here the CDR3 DNA reads TGTGCCAGCCTCGAGACGGGACAGGACCTTTATGGCTACACCTTC.

This clonotype was recorded a few times. This chain joins TRBV12-5 and TRBJ2-3; D remains unclear. The V gene lost 5 bases and the J gene lost 3 bases, with 9 bases spanning the gap. Germline values: CDR1 LGHNT, CDR2 FRNRAP. This CDR3 has 13 residues. The chain's CDR3 is CASGPVVTDTQYF. The CDR3 DNA reads as TGTGCTAGTGGTCCCGTAGTGACAGATACGCAGTATTTT.

CDR3: CASSVLLGERGYNEQFF. The CDR3 DNA sequence: TGTGCCAGCAGCGTCCTTTTAGGGGAGAGAGGGTACAATGAGCAGTTCTTC. The rearrangement links TRBV28 to TRBJ2-1; either TRBD1 or TRBD2 may supply D (5 bases each). Germline V gene sequence: CDR1 MDHEN, CDR2 SYDVKM. CDR3 length: 17 residues. Trimming removed 6 bases at V and 4 bases at J, with 22 bases between.

There are a few counts of this clonotype. This chain links TRBV6-5 with TRBJ1-1; 10 bases map to TRBD1. The CDR3 contains 15 residues. With V trimmed by 2 bases and J by 1 base, 1 base remained unmatched. The germline V gene has CDR1 MNHEY and CDR2 SVGAGI. The CDR3 region is CASSYGDRGNTEAFF. For the CDR3, the DNA is TGTGCCAGCAGTTACGGGGACAGGGGGAACACTGAAGCTTTCTTT.

The genes are TRBV12-3 or TRBV12-4 and TRBJ2-2; TRBD1 matches 11 bases. The CDR3 is 17 amino acids. The V segment lost 5 bases and the J segment 4 bases; nucleotides outside the gene matches: 9. The CDR3 loop is CASSSRDRGFLTGELFF. Written as DNA, the CDR3 is TGTGCCAGCAGTAGCCGGGACAGGGGGTTCCTCACCGGGGAGCTGTTTTTT.

This clonotype turned up a few times. The chain employs TRBV5-6 and TRBJ2-3; D is possibly TRBD2 (6 bases). Trimming removed 0 bases from V and 0 bases from J, with 11 bases in between. Germline-derived CDR1 and CDR2 are SGHDT and YYEEEE. The CDR3 is 16 residues long. CDR3 in amino acids: CASSLAGTASTDTQYF. As DNA, the CDR3 is TGTGCCAGCAGCTTGGCCGGGACTGCTAGCACAGATACGCAGTATTTT.

This clonotype was seen a few times. The rearrangement uses TRBV20-1 and TRBJ2-2; no firm D call. Per the germline V gene, CDR1 is DFQATT and CDR2 is SNEGSKA (reference sequence). Deletions cut 5 bases from V and 6 bases from J, with 16 bases between. CDR3 length: 14 amino acids. CDR3 loop: CSAENQSPPGELFF. CDR3 nucleotide sequence: TGCAGTGCTGAAAACCAGAGTCCCCCCGGGGAGCTGTTTTTT.

This sequence joins TRBV27 and TRBJ2-6; maybe TRBD2 (5 bases). Deletions cut 4 bases from V and 0 bases from J, with 13 bases between. The length of the CDR3 is 17 residues. Germline V CDR1 and CDR2: MNHEY, SMNVEV (reference sequence). CDR3 in DNA: TGTGCCAGCAGTTCACTAGGGATGATCTCTGGGGCCAACGTCCTGACTTTC. It encodes CASSSLGMISGANVLTF.

This clonotype was picked up a small number of times. V is TRBV12-3 or TRBV12-4 and J is TRBJ2-3; unclear D gene. V was pared by 4 bases and J by 1 base, with 15 bases between. CDR3 length equals 16 residues. The CDR3 is CASSSLRVYRTDTQYF. The CDR3 coding sequence is TGTGCCAGCAGTTCCCTCCGGGTGTACCGCACAGATACGCAGTATTTT.

This clonotype has only a few counts. V usage is TRBV20-1 and J usage is TRBJ2-5, with D maybe TRBD2 (6 bases). Looked up from germline, CDR1 is DFQATT and CDR2 is SNEGSKA (reference sequence). V was cut by 3 bases and J by 1 base, with 15 bases left in between. The CDR3 runs 15 residues. The CDR3 spells CSARDGTLFQETQYF. CDR3 nucleotide sequence: TGCAGTGCTAGGGATGGGACTTTATTCCAAGAGACCCAGTACTTC.

This clonotype was seen ten or more times. CDR3 sequence (DNA): TGTGCCAGCAGCTTAGACATCGGACCGACCTATGGCTACACCTTC. Its protein is CASSLDIGPTYGYTF. The rearrangement joins TRBV11-2 to TRBJ1-2, with no clear D. Trimming shortened V by 0 bases and J by 4 bases, and 12 bases separated the two germline ends. The CDR3 is made up of 15 amino acids. Germline V gives CDR1 SGHAT, CDR2 FQNNGV.

This chain uses TRBV3-1 with TRBJ2-1; no clear D gene. Germline CDR1 is LGHDT and CDR2 is YNNKEL (reference sequence). V lost 4 bases, J lost 6 bases, and 10 bases lay in between. The CDR3 covers 13 residues. CDR3 sequence: CASSPASLNEQFF. CDR3 nucleotide sequence: TGTGCCAGCAGCCCCGCTTCCCTCAATGAGCAGTTCTTC.

This clonotype has ten or more counts. The chain has TRBV29-1 and TRBJ1-4; maybe TRBD1 (5 bases). The V gene's germline CDR1 is SQVTM and CDR2 ANQGSEA. The CDR3 length is 11 residues. The germline V and J ends were trimmed by 7 bases and 5 bases, with 8 bases remaining between them. The CDR3 here is CSAGGNEKLFF. In DNA form, the CDR3 reads TGCAGCGCCGGGGGGAATGAAAAACTGTTTTTT.

The V gene is TRBV27, the J gene TRBJ1-4; tentative D call: TRBD1 (5 bases). The CDR3 covers 14 residues. Per the germline V gene, CDR1 is MNHEY and CDR2 is SMNVEV (reference sequence). Trimming cost V 6 bases and J 11 bases, with 19 bases left between them. This CDR3 reads CASSFIREAGKLFF. The CDR3 DNA sequence: TGTGCCAGCAGCTTTATCAGGGAGGCTGGGAAACTGTTTTTT.

This clonotype was observed a few times. The CDR3 sequence: CASSAFGQGAVEQFF. The CDR3 DNA reads TGTGCCAGCAGCGCTTTCGGACAGGGGGCGGTTGAGCAGTTCTTC. The chain recombines TRBV11-2 with TRBJ2-1; TRBD1 agrees at 11 bases. Unmatched junction bases numbered 9, after V lost 5 bases and J lost 9 bases. The CDR3 length is 15 residues. Germline CDR1 is SGHAT and CDR2 is FQNNGV.

V is TRBV7-2 and J is TRBJ2-4; 8 bases are a match to TRBD2. V lost 5 bases to trimming and J lost 1 base; unmatched junction nucleotides: 10. Germline CDR1 SGHTA, CDR2 FQGNSA. CDR3 size: 17 residues. Here the CDR3 reads CASSPFGGEEAKNIQYF. CDR3 DNA: TGTGCCAGCAGCCCGTTCGGGGGGGAGGAGGCCAAAAACATTCAGTACTTC.

V is TRBV24-1 and J is TRBJ2-2, with D possibly TRBD1 on 5 matching bases. CDR1 is KGHDR and CDR2 is SFDVKD in the germline V gene. The CDR3 extends over 16 amino acids. V lost 3 bases and J lost 0, with 10 bases in between. CDR3 region: CATSDQWTPNTGELFF. CDR3 DNA sequence: TGTGCCACCAGTGATCAGTGGACACCGAACACCGGGGAGCTGTTTTTT.

J is TRBJ1-2 and V is TRBV20-1; possible D gene TRBD1, 5 bases. Deletions cut 6 bases from V and 8 bases from J, with 22 bases between. The CDR3 has 14 amino acids. Germline assignment: CDR1 DFQATT and CDR2 SNEGSKA (reference sequence). As DNA, the CDR3 is TGCAGTGCCTACTTCCCAGGGAGGGAAGAAGGCTACACCTTC. This codes for CSAYFPGREEGYTF.

This clonotype was found many times. The rearrangement joins TRBV29-1 to TRBJ2-5; tentative D call: TRBD1 (5 bases). Trimming pared 6 bases from V and 1 base from J, leaving 15 bases between. Per the germline V gene, CDR1 is SQVTM and CDR2 is ANQGSEA. The CDR3 has 14 residues. DNA of the CDR3: TGCAGCGTCGTTCCGACAGACAGCCAAGAGACCCAGTACTTC. Encoded protein: CSVVPTDSQETQYF.

This clonotype was seen many times. The J gene is TRBJ2-7, the V gene TRBV20-1, with D perhaps TRBD1 or TRBD2 (5 bases each). V gave up 2 bases and J gave up 5 bases, with 19 bases separating them. The CDR3 runs to 15 residues. Germline CDR1 and CDR2: DFQATT and SNEGSKA (reference sequence). The CDR3 coding sequence is TGCAGTGCTAGATCCGGGGCTGGCGCCATGGACGAGCAGTACTTC. It is translated as CSARSGAGAMDEQYF.

The sample holds many counts of this clonotype. V is TRBV20-1 and J is TRBJ1-2; 7 bases are shared with TRBD1. Per germline, CDR1 DFQATT and CDR2 SNEGSKA (reference sequence). CDR3 length: 17 amino acids. V lost 1 base to trimming and J lost 1 base; unmatched junction nucleotides: 12. The CDR3 DNA is TGCAGTGCTAGAGGTGGTACAGGGGATTTTGGTAACTATGGCTACACCTTC. This translates into CSARGGTGDFGNYGYTF.

This clonotype showed up just a few times. The chain has TRBV5-1 and TRBJ2-2; D is perhaps TRBD2 (5 bases). This CDR3 has 16 amino acids. V was shortened by 4 bases and J by 0 bases, with 13 bases between the two germline ends. Germline V gene data show CDR1 as SGHRS and CDR2 as YFSETQ. The CDR3 DNA follows: TGCGCCAGCAGCCCTTCAGCGGCCTCGAACACCGGGGAGCTGTTTTTT. It encodes CASSPSAASNTGELFF.

In this sample, this clonotype turned up many times. The rearrangement uses TRBV20-1 and TRBJ2-2; D gene ambiguous. Germline assignment: CDR1 DFQATT and CDR2 SNEGSKA (reference sequence). V was pared by 0 bases and J by 7 bases, with 9 bases between. The length of the CDR3 is 13 residues. CDR3 coding DNA: TGCAGTGCTAGAGAACCCTACGGCGGGGAGCTGTTTTTT. This encodes CSAREPYGGELFF.

This clonotype was counted at least ten times. V usage is TRBV29-1 and J usage is TRBJ1-1; 8 bases are a match to TRBD1. Germline-derived CDR1 and CDR2 are SQVTM and ANQGSEA. Unmatched junction bases numbered 5, after V lost 4 bases and J lost 1 base. This CDR3 region has 14 residues. The CDR3 DNA reads TGCAGCGTTGTTCACAGGGGGAGGAACACTGAAGCTTTCTTT. The encoded protein is CSVVHRGRNTEAFF.